This T cell receptor beta chain emerged from a study of blood T cell repertoires in COVID-19. Study-level background: Samples representing acute and convalescent COVID-19 were sourced from the United States, Italy and Spain. T cells, B-cell-depleted T cells, or PBMCs supplied cDNA or gDNA.

There are 17 residues in the CDR3. CDR1 is KGHSH, CDR2 LQKENI, per germline. J lost 5 bases, V lost 0 bases, and 10 bases had no gene match. Authors' data handling: Using reference gene primer amplification, nucleated cell counts were estimated. Generated by immunoSEQ multiplex PCR, the TCRdb table keeps only in-frame clones and is missing some. D and trimming come from the DNA, and the V and J calls and clone size come from that table. The data contain tens of thousands of clones, around 90% of them singletons. This sequence joins TRBV18 and TRBJ1-1, with 9 bases that match TRBD1. This sequence originates from a human donor with active COVID-19. The donor label of this sample is uncertain. Sequences were obtained from peripheral blood. CDR3 nucleotide sequence: TGTGCCAGCTCACCACCGGTTCGGGACAGGGCGGCGACTGAAGCTTTCTTT. Translating it yields CASSPPVRDRAATEAFF.